A selection of T cell receptor beta chains follows, all from one sample in a study of identical twins. TCRdb re-derived calls from the 5' RACE reads in MiXCR, one entry per CDR3 protein. This table has 570,000 or so distinct CDR3 sequences, nearly 10% appearing once. This sample also belongs to another study, concerning yellow fever vaccine responses in identical twins.

The sequencing sample was made of PBMCs. The receptors derive from a woman aged 18-29 years in good health. Each CDR3 is given with its conserved first and last residue.

len: 14; v_gene: TRBV7-9; j_gene: TRBJ2-7; CDR3aa: CASSLVAELYEQYF
len: 15; v_gene: TRBV7-2; j_gene: TRBJ2-3; CDR3aa: CASSPLAGFINTQYF
len: 11; v_gene: TRBV6-2/TRBV6-3; j_gene: TRBJ2-7; CDR3aa: CASSYGSVQYF
len: 14; v_gene: TRBV11-1; j_gene: TRBJ1-2; CDR3aa: CASSLAGQPMSYTF
len: 16; v_gene: TRBV4-3; j_gene: TRBJ2-2; CDR3aa: CASSQAPKQGNGELFF
len: 14; v_gene: TRBV7-9; j_gene: TRBJ1-1; CDR3aa: CASSQQGADTEAFF
len: 14; v_gene: TRBV19; j_gene: TRBJ2-7; CDR3aa: CASSPVGKGYEQYF
len: 17; v_gene: TRBV20-1; j_gene: TRBJ2-5; CDR3aa: CSANQGYGAGLQETQYF
len: 19; v_gene: TRBV12-3/TRBV12-4; j_gene: TRBJ2-7; CDR3aa: CASTSLRDRGPILSYEQYF
len: 14; v_gene: TRBV12-3/TRBV12-4; j_gene: TRBJ2-1; CDR3aa: CASSPPGTFIEQFF
len: 14; v_gene: TRBV20-1; j_gene: TRBJ2-7; CDR3aa: CSAPMSGGVYEQYF
len: 17; v_gene: TRBV7-8; j_gene: TRBJ2-7; CDR3aa: CASSLEDGRRFPYEQYF
len: 15; v_gene: TRBV6-1; j_gene: TRBJ2-5; CDR3aa: CASRTGLAGRETQYF
len: 16; v_gene: TRBV15; j_gene: TRBJ2-6; CDR3aa: CATSRVVGVGANVLTF
len: 14; v_gene: TRBV7-2; j_gene: TRBJ2-7; CDR3aa: CASSTSGGAYEQYF
len: 16; v_gene: TRBV12-3/TRBV12-4; j_gene: TRBJ1-5; CDR3aa: CASSLGRRDSNQPQHF
len: 17; v_gene: TRBV20-1; j_gene: TRBJ2-7; CDR3aa: CSASGLAGGPITYEQYF
len: 12; v_gene: TRBV27; j_gene: TRBJ2-1; CDR3aa: CASSPIGLAQFF
len: 16; v_gene: TRBV7-9; j_gene: TRBJ2-1; CDR3aa: CASSQAGPKDHNEQFF
len: 16; v_gene: TRBV20-1; j_gene: TRBJ1-6; CDR3aa: CSARDAQASTFSPLHF
len: 13; v_gene: TRBV6-1; j_gene: TRBJ1-1; CDR3aa: CASSNSYRTEAFF
len: 14; v_gene: TRBV28; j_gene: TRBJ2-5; CDR3aa: CASAPGSFQETQYF
len: 16; v_gene: TRBV5-5; j_gene: TRBJ2-1; CDR3aa: CASSNTPGASYNEQFF
len: 14; v_gene: TRBV12-3/TRBV12-4; j_gene: TRBJ2-5; CDR3aa: CASGLRGAGETQYF
len: 15; v_gene: TRBV7-9; j_gene: TRBJ2-1; CDR3aa: CASSPTGIVFDEQFF
len: 14; v_gene: TRBV6-2/TRBV6-3; j_gene: TRBJ2-7; CDR3aa: CASSSQGNSYEQYF
len: 11; v_gene: TRBV6-2/TRBV6-3; j_gene: TRBJ2-2; CDR3aa: CASSNGQGLFF
len: 15; v_gene: TRBV3-1; j_gene: TRBJ2-4; CDR3aa: CASSHFGRAENIQYF
len: 16; v_gene: TRBV4-3; j_gene: TRBJ2-3; CDR3aa: CASSQSTSGRRDTQYF
len: 14; v_gene: TRBV5-5; j_gene: TRBJ1-5; CDR3aa: CASSLGGAGQPQHF
len: 15; v_gene: TRBV28; j_gene: TRBJ2-7; CDR3aa: CASISTSGRPYEQYF
len: 15; v_gene: TRBV5-1; j_gene: TRBJ2-7; CDR3aa: CASSGLTSGSGEQYF
len: 14; v_gene: TRBV7-9; j_gene: TRBJ2-1; CDR3aa: CASSSLQGVNEQFF
len: 13; v_gene: TRBV2; j_gene: TRBJ2-3; CDR3aa: CASRDRGTDTQYF
len: 14; v_gene: TRBV7-8; j_gene: TRBJ2-1; CDR3aa: CASSLGTSVNEQFF
len: 15; v_gene: TRBV6-2/TRBV6-3; j_gene: TRBJ2-7; CDR3aa: CASRTFGGTSYEQYF
len: 16; v_gene: TRBV24-1; j_gene: TRBJ2-2; CDR3aa: CATSDFLQGSAGELFF
len: 13; v_gene: TRBV12-3/TRBV12-4; j_gene: TRBJ2-1; CDR3aa: CASRSPATMSSFF
len: 13; v_gene: TRBV4-1; j_gene: TRBJ2-5; CDR3aa: CASSQENWETQYF
len: 15; v_gene: TRBV5-5; j_gene: TRBJ2-1; CDR3aa: CASSLGQGVKNEQFF
len: 13; v_gene: TRBV7-2; j_gene: TRBJ2-7; CDR3aa: CASSRTGTNEKYF
len: 13; v_gene: TRBV29-1; j_gene: TRBJ2-1; CDR3aa: CSVGPPWGNEQFF
len: 13; v_gene: TRBV3-1; j_gene: TRBJ2-3; CDR3aa: CASSQRATDTQYF
len: 13; v_gene: TRBV12-3/TRBV12-4; j_gene: TRBJ2-1; CDR3aa: CASSPGQDNEQFF
len: 17; v_gene: TRBV3-1; j_gene: TRBJ2-4; CDR3aa: CASSRTSAGLAKNIQYF
len: 12; v_gene: TRBV7-6; j_gene: TRBJ2-5; CDR3aa: CASTQGGETQYF
len: 15; v_gene: TRBV29-1; j_gene: TRBJ2-3; CDR3aa: CSVEPAGARSDTQYF
len: 14; v_gene: TRBV4-3; j_gene: TRBJ2-7; CDR3aa: CASSPGDYSYEQYF
len: 13; v_gene: TRBV10-1; j_gene: TRBJ2-5; CDR3aa: CASSDLAGETQYF
len: 14; v_gene: TRBV4-3; j_gene: TRBJ2-7; CDR3aa: CASSQAGTGNEQYF
len: 14; v_gene: TRBV5-6; j_gene: TRBJ1-1; CDR3aa: CASSTGTGNTEAFF
len: 16; v_gene: TRBV7-6; j_gene: TRBJ2-1; CDR3aa: CASSLAGTIQVNEQFF
len: 17; v_gene: TRBV12-3/TRBV12-4; j_gene: TRBJ2-5; CDR3aa: CASSLDIGSFGHETQYF
len: 15; v_gene: TRBV2; j_gene: TRBJ2-5; CDR3aa: CASRPDRGLQETQYF
len: 14; v_gene: TRBV5-1; j_gene: TRBJ2-4; CDR3aa: CASSLVGGENIQYF
len: 15; v_gene: TRBV29-1; j_gene: TRBJ2-1; CDR3aa: CSARDFTSSYNEQFF